This entry features one T cell receptor (beta chain) sequence. The germline V and J ends were trimmed by 0 bases and 2 bases, with 8 bases remaining between them. The CDR3 is 15 amino acids. Germline-derived CDR1 and CDR2 are SGDLS and YYNGEE. The sample belongs to a study of blood T cell repertoires in COVID-19. Study details: PBMCs, B-cell-depleted T cells, or T cells were the source of the cDNA or gDNA that made up the material.

Original analysis: Using reference gene primer amplification, nucleated cell counts were estimated. Sequencing used immunoSEQ multiplex PCR; TCRdb keeps in-frame clones, though not all of them. V, J and clone size are those of that table, while D and trimming were read from the DNA. The sample lists about 26,000 clones, around 90% occurring once. Sequencing input: peripheral blood. The receptor's source is a man aged 70-80 years with acute or convalescent COVID-19. This chain connects TRBV9 to TRBJ2-2, with a tentative D call TRBD2 (5 bases). The DNA for the CDR3 is TGTGCCAGCAGCGTAGGAGGGCAAAACACCGGGGAGCTGTTTTTT. This sequence encodes CASSVGGQNTGELFF.